One and the same sample provided the 2 T cell receptor beta chains below, sequenced in a study of cytomegalovirus exposure and HLA in healthy donors. PCR employed 60 Vbeta and 13 Jbeta primers. Assay used: immunoSEQ multiplex PCR; TCRdb lists only in-frame clones, some missing. The sample yields 160,000 or so clones, roughly two thirds seen once. Sequenced input: PBMCs. These receptors were taken from a woman in her thirties in good health and CMV-seronegative.

The chain joins TRBV28 to TRBJ2-2, with D maybe TRBD1 (5 bases). Trimming cost V 5 bases and J 1 base, with 8 bases left between them. CDR1 is MDHEN and CDR2 is SYDVKM in the germline V gene. This CDR3 is built from 14 residues. DNA of the CDR3: TGTGCCAGCAGTGTGACAGAGAACACCGGGGAGCTGTTTTTT. Amino acids: CASSVTENTGELFF.

This chain joins TRBV27 and TRBJ2-7, with 9 positions matching TRBD2. Germline-derived CDR1 and CDR2 are MNHEY and SMNVEV (reference sequence). The CDR3 consists of 15 residues. The V and J ends lost 2 bases and 2 bases, in that order; junction bases with no gene match: 4. In DNA form, the CDR3 reads TGTGCCAGCAGTTTAAGAGCGGGAGGAGCCTACGAGCAGTACTTC. This encodes CASSLRAGGAYEQYF.